Sequencing of this T cell receptor beta chain was carried out in a study of Graves' ophthalmopathy and Graves' hyperthyroidism. Study background: At the time of initial diagnosis and before any treatment, peripheral blood was collected.

The CDR3 contains 16 residues. Germline-derived CDR1 and CDR2 are SGHTA and FQGTGA. V gave up 3 bases and J gave up 4 bases; unmatched junction bases: 3. In this sample, this clonotype turned up many times. Amplification from RNA transcripts yielded the TCR beta CDR3 regions. RT-PCR with HTBI primers came first, then second-round multiplex PCR. MiXCR was run by TCRdb on the multiplex PCR reads, yielding one entry per CDR3 protein. The sample contains a few hundred thousand distinct CDR3 sequences, approximately 20% of which appear only once. CAS ≥3, NOSPECS ≥4, moderate-to-severe activity and duration under 3 months marked donors with ophthalmopathy. Diagnosis relied on clinical symptoms, serum thyroxine, TRAb, thyroid ultrasound and orbital computed tomography. A volume of around 9.5 ml of fresh peripheral blood supplied the PBMCs.

The sequencing sample was made of peripheral blood. The chain combines TRBV7-3 with TRBJ2-7; 16 bases are a match to TRBD2. The clonotype comes from a woman under 30 with Graves' ophthalmopathy. CDR3 nucleotides: TGTGCCAGCAGCTTGGGACTAGCGGGAGGGGTGTACGAGCAGTACTTC. Translation: CASSLGLAGGVYEQYF.